The 11 T cell receptor beta chains below were found in one sample sequenced in a study of T-cell reconstitution after alpha-beta-depleted transplantation in children. Using unique molecular identifiers, the investigators prepared the TCRbeta library. TCRdb re-derived calls from the PCR reads in MiXCR, one entry per CDR3 protein. Of about 1,000,000 distinct CDR3 sequences in the sample, under 30% were seen once. The material sequenced was PBMCs, mostly from graft donor cells, taken 360 days after TCRalphabeta/CD19-depleted stem cell transplant. These receptors originate from a boy in the first two years of life who had a stem cell transplant for SCID, so the T cells may come from the graft donor.

The V call is TRBV12-3 or TRBV12-4, the J call TRBJ2-7; TRBD1 is a possible D gene (5 bases). The CDR3 consists of 13 residues. Trimming pared 3 bases from V and 2 bases from J, leaving 8 bases between. CDR3 sequence (DNA): TGTGCCAGCAGTTTTAGACAGACCTACGAGCAGTACTTC. This sequence encodes CASSFRQTYEQYF.

CDR3 bases: TGCAGCGTTGGGAAGGGGCACTCCTACGAGCAGTACTTC. This encodes CSVGKGHSYEQYF. V gene TRBV29-1 combines with J gene TRBJ2-7; D possibly corresponds to TRBD1 (5 bases). Germline V gene lookup returns CDR1 SQVTM and CDR2 ANQGSEA. Trimming removed 4 bases from V and 0 bases from J, with 10 bases in between. The CDR3 extends over 13 amino acids.

The chain carries TRBV24-1 and TRBJ2-5; D not certain. The V gene's germline CDR1 is KGHDR and CDR2 SFDVKD. This CDR3 comprises 15 residues. Trimming cost V 3 bases and J 4 bases, with 14 bases left between them. The CDR3 DNA is TGTGCCACCAGTGATCGTGGACCTTTAGGAGAGACCCAGTACTTC. Amino acid sequence: CATSDRGPLGETQYF.

This clonotype was counted only a few times. The chain uses TRBV29-1 and TRBJ2-7; 9 nucleotides align to TRBD1. The CDR3 spans 13 residues. Germline CDR1 and CDR2: SQVTM and ANQGSEA. V gave up 6 bases and J gave up 2 bases; unmatched junction bases: 5. CDR3 sequence reads: CSVGTGLTYEQYF. The CDR3 DNA follows: TGCAGCGTAGGGACAGGGCTAACCTACGAGCAGTACTTC.

This clonotype has more than one count but fewer than ten. The genes are TRBV20-1 and TRBJ2-3, with 14 bases matching TRBD2. V lost 3 bases to trimming and J lost 4 bases; unmatched junction nucleotides: 6. The CDR3 contains 16 residues. Germline CDR1 DFQATT, CDR2 SNEGSKA (reference sequence). The CDR3, as DNA: TGCAGTGCTAGGGCCGGGACTAGCGGGGGCGCAGATACGCAGTATTTT. It codes for CSARAGTSGGADTQYF.

The rearrangement uses TRBV20-1 and TRBJ2-1; 8 nucleotides align to TRBD2. Trimming took 3 bases from V and 3 from J; bases not matched to a gene: 10. This CDR3 is 16 amino acids long. The germline V gene has CDR1 DFQATT and CDR2 SNEGSKA (reference sequence). CDR3 amino acids: CSASHWGGGLYNEQFF. The CDR3 region has the DNA TGCAGTGCTAGCCATTGGGGCGGGGGGCTCTACAATGAGCAGTTCTTC.

This clonotype occurred a few times. The gene calls are TRBV3-1 and TRBJ2-5; D perhaps matches TRBD1 (5 bases). The CDR3 covers 14 residues. Germline-derived CDR1 and CDR2 are LGHDT and YNNKEL (reference sequence). V lost 4 bases and J lost 4, with 13 bases in between. CDR3 sequence (DNA): TGTGCCAGCAGCCCCTTCGGCAGGGCAGAGACCCAGTACTTC. The encoded protein is CASSPFGRAETQYF.

The V and J genes are TRBV7-8 and TRBJ2-1; 9 bases agree with TRBD1. The V segment lost 5 bases and the J segment 3 bases; nucleotides outside the gene matches: 8. The CDR3 consists of 16 residues. Germline-derived CDR1 and CDR2 are SGHVS and FQNEAQ. The CDR3 nucleotides are TGTGCCAGCAGCCCATACAGGGGGCAGGACTACAATGAGCAGTTCTTC. It encodes CASSPYRGQDYNEQFF.

This clonotype was picked up a small number of times. The CDR3 bases are TGTGCCAGCAGACCACAGGGTTTGTCCTACGAGCAGTACTTC. The encoded protein is CASRPQGLSYEQYF. V usage is TRBV6-2 or TRBV6-3 and J usage is TRBJ2-7; maybe TRBD1 (6 bases). The V gene lost 6 bases and the J gene lost 1 base, with 13 bases spanning the gap. This CDR3 region has 14 residues. Germline lookup yields CDR1 MNHEY and CDR2 SVGEGT.

The genes are TRBV29-1 and TRBJ2-2, with a tentative D call TRBD2 (5 bases). Trimming removed 7 bases at V and 1 base at J, with 7 bases between. CDR3 length: 12 amino acids. Looked up from germline, CDR1 is SQVTM and CDR2 is ANQGSEA. Here the CDR3 DNA reads TGCAGCGCGGGGATGAACACCGGGGAGCTGTTTTTT. This encodes CSAGMNTGELFF.

V gene TRBV7-3 combines with J gene TRBJ2-5; no reliable D call. Germline CDR1 SGHTA, CDR2 FQGTGA. Trimming removed 2 bases at V and 3 bases at J, with 13 bases between. The CDR3 length is 15 residues. CDR3 nucleotides: TGTGCCAGCAGCTTATCGGGCCTAAGGGAAGAGACCCAGTACTTC. It specifies CASSLSGLREETQYF.